The sequence of this T cell receptor beta chain was determined in a study of shared clonotypes between healthy human individuals. Study details: The study enrolled two women and a few men aged 18 to 49.

All donors were Caucasian adults living in Nashville, Tennessee. The length of the CDR3 is 18 residues. Losses at the gene ends were 4 bases for V and 4 bases for J; bases not matched to a gene: 14. Germline V gives CDR1 MGHRA, CDR2 YSYEKL. General observations from the study: Memory subsets generally showed lower estimated richness than naive subsets. Unshared clonotypes carried lower generation probabilities than those common to all four donors.

Details on this clone: Its matching antigen is unknown.

This table comes from immunoSEQ multiplex PCR, and its TCRdb copy is limited to in-frame clones, with some not included. The sample yields a few hundred thousand clones, around 97% seen once. The sequence came from a woman under 40 in good health. The specimen was naive CD4+ T cells sorted from blood. The subset denotes: CD45RA+ positively selected. This chain connects TRBV4-1 to TRBJ2-2, with 8 bases matching TRBD2. The CDR3 bases are TGCGCCAGCAGCCTCACTCTGGGAGCGGGAGCTGCCACCGGGGAGCTGTTTTTT. Translated, it gives CASSLTLGAGAATGELFF.